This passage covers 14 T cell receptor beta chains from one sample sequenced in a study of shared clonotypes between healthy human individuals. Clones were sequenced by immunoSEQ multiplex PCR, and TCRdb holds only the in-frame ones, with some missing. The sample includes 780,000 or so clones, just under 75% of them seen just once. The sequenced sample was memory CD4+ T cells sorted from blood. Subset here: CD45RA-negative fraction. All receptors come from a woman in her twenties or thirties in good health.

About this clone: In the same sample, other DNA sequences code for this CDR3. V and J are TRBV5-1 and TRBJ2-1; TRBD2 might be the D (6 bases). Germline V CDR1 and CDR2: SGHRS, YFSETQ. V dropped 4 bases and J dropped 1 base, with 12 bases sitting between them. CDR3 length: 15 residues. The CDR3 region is CASSEASGSYNEQFF. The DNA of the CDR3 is TGCGCCAGCAGCGAAGCAAGCGGGTCCTACAATGAGCAGTTCTTC.

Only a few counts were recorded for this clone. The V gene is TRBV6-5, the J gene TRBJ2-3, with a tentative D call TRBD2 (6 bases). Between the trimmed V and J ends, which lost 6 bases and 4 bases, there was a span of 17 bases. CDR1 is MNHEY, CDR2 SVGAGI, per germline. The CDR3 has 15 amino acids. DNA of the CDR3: TGTGCCAGCAGGCCGGGACTCCTGAATCCAGATACGCAGTATTTT. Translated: CASRPGLLNPDTQYF.

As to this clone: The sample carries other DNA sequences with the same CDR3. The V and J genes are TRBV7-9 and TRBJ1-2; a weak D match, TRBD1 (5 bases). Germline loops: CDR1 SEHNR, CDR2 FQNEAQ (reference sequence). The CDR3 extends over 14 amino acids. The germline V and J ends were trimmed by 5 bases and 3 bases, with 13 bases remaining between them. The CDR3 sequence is CASSPGTGDYGYTF. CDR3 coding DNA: TGTGCCAGCAGCCCCGGGACGGGAGACTATGGCTACACCTTC.

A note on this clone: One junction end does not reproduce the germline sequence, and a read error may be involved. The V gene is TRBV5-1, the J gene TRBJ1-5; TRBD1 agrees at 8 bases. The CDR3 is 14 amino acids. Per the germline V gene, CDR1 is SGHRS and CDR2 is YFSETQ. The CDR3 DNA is TGTGCCAGCAGCCCCTGGACAGGGCTTCAGCCCCAGCATTTT. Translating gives CASSPWTGLQPQHF.

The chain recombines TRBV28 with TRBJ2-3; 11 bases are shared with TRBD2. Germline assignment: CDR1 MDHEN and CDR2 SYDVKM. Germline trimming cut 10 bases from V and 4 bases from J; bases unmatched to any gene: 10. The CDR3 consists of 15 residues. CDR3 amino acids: CATKTSGRMADTQYF. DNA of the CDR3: TGTGCCACCAAAACTAGCGGGAGAATGGCAGATACGCAGTATTTT.

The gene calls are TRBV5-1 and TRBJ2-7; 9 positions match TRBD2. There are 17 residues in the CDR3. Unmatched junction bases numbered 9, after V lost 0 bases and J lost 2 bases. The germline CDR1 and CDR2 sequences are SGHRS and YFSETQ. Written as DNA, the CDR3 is TGCGCCAGCAGCTTGGGGGCTTTTAGCGGGAGCACCTACGAGCAGTACTTC. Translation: CASSLGAFSGSTYEQYF. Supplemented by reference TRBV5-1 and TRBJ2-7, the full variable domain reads KAGVTQTPRYLIKTRGQQVTLSCSPISGHRSVSWYQQTPGQGLQFLFEYFSETQRNKGNFPGRFSGRQFSNSRSEMNVSTLELGDSALYLCASSLGAFSGSTYEQYFGPGTRLTVT.

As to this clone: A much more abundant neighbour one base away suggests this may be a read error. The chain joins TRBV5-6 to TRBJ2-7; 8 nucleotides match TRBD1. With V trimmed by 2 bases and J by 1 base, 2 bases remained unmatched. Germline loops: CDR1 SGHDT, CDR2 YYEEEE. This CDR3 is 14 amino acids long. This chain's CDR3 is CASSLQGVSYEQYF. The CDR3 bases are TGTGCCAGCAGCTTACAGGGGGTGTCCTACGAGCAGTACTTC.

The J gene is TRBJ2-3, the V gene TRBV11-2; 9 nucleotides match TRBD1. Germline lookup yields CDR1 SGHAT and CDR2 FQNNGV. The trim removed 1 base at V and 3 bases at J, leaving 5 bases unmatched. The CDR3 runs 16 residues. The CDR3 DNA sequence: TGTGCCAGCAGCTTAGCTGGGGGACAGGGAACAGATACGCAGTATTTT. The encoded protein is CASSLAGGQGTDTQYF. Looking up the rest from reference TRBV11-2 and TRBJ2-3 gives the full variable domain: EAGVAQSPRYKIIEKRQSVAFWCNPISGHATLYWYQQILGQGPKLLIQFQNNGVVDDSQLPKDRFSAERLKGVDSTLKIQPAKLEDSAVYLCASSLAGGQGTDTQYFGPGTRLTVL.

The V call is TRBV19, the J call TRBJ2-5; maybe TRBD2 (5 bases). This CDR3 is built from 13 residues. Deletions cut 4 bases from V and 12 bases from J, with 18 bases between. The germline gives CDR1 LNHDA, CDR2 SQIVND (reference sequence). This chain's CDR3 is CASSNRGGEPKYF. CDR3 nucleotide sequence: TGTGCCAGTAGTAATCGCGGAGGAGAACCCAAGTACTTC.

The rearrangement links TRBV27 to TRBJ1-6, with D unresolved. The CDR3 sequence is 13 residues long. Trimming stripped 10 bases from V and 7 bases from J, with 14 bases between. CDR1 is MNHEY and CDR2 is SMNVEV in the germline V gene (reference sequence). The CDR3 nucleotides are TGTGCCACCGGGCCAGATGAGAATTCACCCCTCCACTTT. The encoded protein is CATGPDENSPLHF.

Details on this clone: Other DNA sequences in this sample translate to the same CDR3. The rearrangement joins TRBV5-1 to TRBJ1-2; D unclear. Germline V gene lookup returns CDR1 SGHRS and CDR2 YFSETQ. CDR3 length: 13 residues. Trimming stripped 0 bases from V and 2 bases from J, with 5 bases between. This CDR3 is CASSLGSNYGYTF. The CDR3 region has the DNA TGCGCCAGCAGCTTGGGCAGCAACTATGGCTACACCTTC.

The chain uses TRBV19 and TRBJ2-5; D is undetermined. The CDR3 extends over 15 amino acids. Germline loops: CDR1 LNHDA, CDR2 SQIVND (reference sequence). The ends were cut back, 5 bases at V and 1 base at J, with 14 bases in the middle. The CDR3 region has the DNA TGTGCCAGTAGTGGGTATGATTTCGGCCAAGAGACCCAGTACTTC. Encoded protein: CASSGYDFGQETQYF.

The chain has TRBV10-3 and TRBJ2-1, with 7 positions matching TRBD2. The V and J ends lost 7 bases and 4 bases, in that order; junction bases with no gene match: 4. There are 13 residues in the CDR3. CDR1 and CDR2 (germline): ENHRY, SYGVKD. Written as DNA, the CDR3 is TGTGCCATCACGCGGGAGAGGTACAATGAGCAGTTCTTC. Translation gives CAITRERYNEQFF.

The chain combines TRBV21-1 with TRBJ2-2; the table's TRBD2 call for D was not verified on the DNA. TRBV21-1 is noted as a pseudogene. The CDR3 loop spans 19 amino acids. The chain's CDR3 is CASSVGLAGGSLRTGELFF. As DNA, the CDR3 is TGTGCCAGCAGCGTGGGACTAGCGGGAGGCTCCTTGAGAACCGGGGAGCTGTTTTTT.